The clone carrying this T cell receptor beta chain has a handful of counts. No antigen is known for it. The data are from a study of CD8 T cells in ankylosing spondylitis. A quantitative 5'-RACE method, one with molecular barcodes, was used to make TCR beta libraries. TCRdb re-analysed the 5' RACE reads in MiXCR, keeping a single row per CDR3 protein. Here the sample spans over 450,000 distinct CDR3 sequences, roughly 13% being singletons. From germline, CDR1 is SEHNR and CDR2 FQNEAQ (reference sequence). The CDR3 is made up of 17 amino acids. Unmatched junction bases numbered 11, after V lost 2 bases and J lost 4 bases. General study points: Disease-linked clones reportedly showed significant enrichment in matched ankylosing spondylitis synovial fluid. What appeared characteristic of ankylosing spondylitis blood was a TCR beta motif of fewer than ten highly homologous variants. Several of the motif variants were reported before in synovial fluid and blood from reactive arthritis.

The sequencing sample was made of blood, either unsorted or a sorted T cell fraction (not recorded which). The sequence was obtained from a male donor with ankylosing spondylitis. The rearrangement uses TRBV7-9 and TRBJ1-5; 7 nucleotides line up with TRBD1. This CDR3 reads CASSLSLSTGKNQPQHF. DNA for the CDR3: TGTGCCAGCAGCTTATCCCTATCGACAGGGAAGAATCAGCCCCAGCATTTT.